This TCR beta chain is from a study of OX40 agonist ivuxolimab in advanced cancers. On this clone itself: No antigen is known for it.

Notes on the study in general: Clonal expansion in partial responders at 0.1-3.0 mg/kg ranked among the lowest.

Some clones are missing from TCRdb's copy, which holds only in-frame ones; the method was immunoSEQ multiplex PCR. The sample lists roughly 74,000 clones, 84% seen once, with over 2% in the top ten. The sequences come from CD4+ or CD8+ T cells sorted from blood, collected in a trial of the OX40 agonist ivuxolimab. This clonotype was sampled from an adult with an advanced solid tumor such as melanoma, head and neck, liver or kidney cancer.

CDR3 bases: TGTGCCAGTAGTAGCGGGGGACCCACAGATACGCAGTATTTT. Translating it yields CASSSGGPTDTQYF. The chain recombines TRBV19 with TRBJ2-3; 7 positions match TRBD2. Trimming took 4 bases from V and 2 from J; bases not matched to a gene: 3. In germline, CDR1 is LNHDA, CDR2 SQIVND (reference sequence). The CDR3 runs to 14 residues.